This T cell receptor beta chain was sequenced during a study of shared clonotypes between healthy human individuals. Points from the study as a whole: Several donors had approximately 4.6% of their naive CD4 clonotypes in common. How much donors shared clonotypes was expected to be affected by sequencing depth.

A word on this clone: What it binds is unknown.

Per germline, CDR1 SGHNT and CDR2 YYREEE (reference sequence). The V end was cut by 0 bases, the J end by 0 bases, with 6 bases between. CDR3 length equals 14 residues. Every subset had its genomic DNA shared out evenly among several immunoSEQ plates. Assay: immunoSEQ multiplex PCR; the TCRdb copy retains only in-frame clones and omits some. The repertoire holds about 1 million clones, with approximately 76% as singletons. Researchers partitioned CD4+ cells into CD45RA+ naive and CD45RA-negative memory subsets. The sequence derives from a man younger than 35 in good health. Sequences were obtained from memory CD4+ T cells sorted from blood. The sample's subset: CD45RA-negative fraction. The V gene is TRBV5-4, the J gene TRBJ2-5, with D hard to call. In DNA, the CDR3 is TGTGCCAGCAGCTTGGCCGATTACCAAGAGACCCAGTACTTC. Protein product: CASSLADYQETQYF.